What follows are 17 T cell receptor beta chains derived from one specimen sequenced in a study of blood T cell repertoires in COVID-19. The protocol was immunoSEQ multiplex PCR, while the TCRdb copy is restricted to in-frame clones and leaves out a portion. In the table there are some 170,000 clones, 80% to 90% of which are singletons. Input material: peripheral blood. These receptors all stem from a woman between 45 and 60 years old with acute or convalescent COVID-19.

The genes are TRBV6-1 and TRBJ2-7, with a tentative D call TRBD1 (5 bases). The CDR3 sequence is 13 residues long. Between the trimmed V and J ends, which lost 5 bases and 1 base, there was a span of 9 bases. Germline V gene sequence: CDR1 MNHNS, CDR2 SASEGT. The CDR3 loop is CASSNRRSYEQYF. DNA for the CDR3: TGTGCCAGCAGTAACAGGAGATCCTACGAGCAGTACTTC.

The sample holds one count of this clone. The germline gene is not matched at one end of the junction; a read error may be the cause. In DNA, the CDR3 is TGTGCCAGTGGGGCAGGGTTCTCCTACGAGCAGTACTTC. Protein product: CASGAGFSYEQYF. The rearrangement joins TRBV12-5 to TRBJ2-7, with D possibly being TRBD1 (5 bases). The germline V gene has CDR1 LGHNT and CDR2 FRNRAP. This CDR3 region has 13 residues.

J is TRBJ1-1 and V is TRBV7-9; TRBD1 agrees at 8 bases. The V and J ends lost 3 bases and 2 bases, in that order; junction bases with no gene match: 2. There are 14 residues in the CDR3. Per the germline V gene, CDR1 is SEHNR and CDR2 is FQNEAQ (reference sequence). CDR3 nucleotide sequence: TGTGCCAGCAGCTTCGGACAGGGAAACACTGAAGCTTTCTTT. This codes for CASSFGQGNTEAFF.

This clone was found once. CDR3 coding DNA: TGTGCCAGCAGCTTAGTCGGTCCTCTAACCAAAAACATTCAGTACTTC. Translation gives CASSLVGPLTKNIQYF. The chain links TRBV7-9 to TRBJ2-4; unclear D gene. Germline V gene sequence: CDR1 SEHNR, CDR2 FQNEAQ (reference sequence). The CDR3 totals 16 residues. V was trimmed by 1 base and J by 2 bases, leaving 12 bases between them.

This chain links TRBV27 with TRBJ2-2; 10 nucleotides agree with TRBD1. Trimming at V came to 6 bases and at J to 3 bases, leaving 4 bases not matched to a gene. The CDR3 loop spans 15 amino acids. Germline V gives CDR1 MNHEY, CDR2 SMNVEV (reference sequence). DNA for the CDR3: TGTGCCAGCAGGGGGGGACAGGGGTACACCGGGGAGCTGTTTTTT. This sequence encodes CASRGGQGYTGELFF.

The chain links TRBV11-3 to TRBJ1-6; a weak D match, TRBD1 (5 bases). Trimming took 2 bases from V and 7 from J, leaving 9 bases between them. The CDR3 spans 14 residues. Germline assignment: CDR1 SGHNT and CDR2 YENEEA. This chain's CDR3 is CASSLRDFNSPLHF. The CDR3 bases are TGTGCCAGCAGCTTAAGGGACTTCAATTCACCCCTCCACTTT.

The chain has TRBV7-7 and TRBJ2-3; 10 bases map to TRBD2. Germline V gene sequence: CDR1 SSHAT, CDR2 FNYEAQ (reference sequence). V lost 3 bases to trimming and J lost 2 bases; unmatched junction nucleotides: 5. This CDR3 is built from 16 residues. The CDR3 region has the DNA TGTGCCAGCAGCTTGGGGCTAGCGGGAGCCACAGATACGCAGTATTTT. Translating gives CASSLGLAGATDTQYF. Together with reference TRBV7-7 and TRBJ2-3, the CDR3 gives the full variable domain: GAGVSQSPRYKVTKRGQDVTLRCDPISSHATLYWYQQALGQGPEFLTYFNYEAQPDKSGLPSDRFSAERPEGSISTLTIQRTEQRDSAMYRCASSLGLAGATDTQYFGPGTRLTVL.

This chain joins TRBV7-2 and TRBJ1-5; no firm D call. This CDR3 contains 13 residues. Trimming pared 1 base from V and 4 bases from J, leaving 5 bases between. The germline V gene encodes CDR1 SGHTA and CDR2 FQGNSA. The CDR3 region has the DNA TGTGCCAGCAGCTTAGAACTTAATCAGCCCCAGCATTTT. It encodes CASSLELNQPQHF.

V is TRBV24-1 and J is TRBJ2-3; possibly TRBD1 for D (5 bases). V was pared by 3 bases and J by 0 bases, with 9 bases between. Germline assignment: CDR1 KGHDR and CDR2 SFDVKD. The CDR3 is 15 amino acids. DNA for the CDR3: TGTGCCACCAGTGATATCGGACAAAGCACAGATACGCAGTATTTT. Translation: CATSDIGQSTDTQYF.

The chain has TRBV30 and TRBJ1-2, with TRBD1 as a possible D gene (6 bases). Germline assignment: CDR1 GTSNPN and CDR2 SVGIG (reference sequence). Trimming took off 4 bases at V and 4 bases at J, with 19 bases between the two ends. The CDR3 loop spans 15 amino acids. CDR3: CAWNYASMDSYGYTF. The CDR3 DNA sequence: TGTGCCTGGAACTACGCCAGCATGGACAGCTATGGCTACACCTTC.

V and J are TRBV2 and TRBJ1-3; tentatively, D is TRBD1 (6 bases). This CDR3 is built from 13 residues. Germline lookup yields CDR1 SNHLY and CDR2 FYNNEI. V shed 9 bases and J shed 2 bases, with 11 bases lying between them. CDR3 protein: CASKQGAGNTIYF. CDR3 nucleotides: TGTGCCAGTAAACAGGGAGCTGGAAACACCATATATTTT.

The chain couples TRBV3-1 (or the pseudogene TRBV3-2) to TRBJ2-4, with 9 bases identical to TRBD1. The V gene's germline CDR1 is LGHDT and CDR2 YNNKEL (reference sequence). With V trimmed by 5 bases and J by 3 bases, 8 bases remained unmatched. The CDR3 loop spans 16 amino acids. The CDR3 DNA sequence: TGTGCCAGCAGCTCGGGACAGGGAATGGGCAAAAACATTCAGTACTTC. It specifies CASSSGQGMGKNIQYF.

A note on this clone: Other DNA sequences from this sample encode an identical CDR3 as well. The J gene is TRBJ1-6, the V gene TRBV3-1 (or the pseudogene TRBV3-2); 8 positions agree with TRBD1. Germline V CDR1 and CDR2: LGHDT, YNNKEL (reference sequence). V shed 3 bases, J shed 10 bases, and the junction held 2 bases outside the gene matches. The CDR3 consists of 13 residues. In nucleotides, the CDR3 is TGTGCCAGCAGCCAGGACAGGGACTCACCCCTCCACTTT. Translation: CASSQDRDSPLHF.

This rearrangement joins TRBV9 to TRBJ1-6, with D perhaps matching TRBD1 (6 bases). CDR3 length: 16 residues. V gave up 3 bases and J gave up 10 bases, with 20 bases separating them. Germline CDR1 and CDR2: SGDLS and YYNGEE. CDR3 residues: CASSAYPGGARSPLHF. The DNA of the CDR3 is TGTGCCAGCAGCGCTTACCCGGGGGGGGCCCGATCACCCCTCCACTTT. The variable domain in full, with the rest retrieved from reference TRBV9 and TRBJ1-6, is DSGVTQTPKHLITATGQRVTLRCSPRSGDLSVYWYQQSLDQGLQFLIQYYNGEERAKGNILERFSAQQFPDLHSELNLSSLELGDSALYFCASSAYPGGARSPLHFGNGTRLTVT.

The rearrangement links TRBV5-1 to TRBJ2-7; D possibly corresponds to TRBD2 (5 bases). CDR1 is SGHRS and CDR2 is YFSETQ in the germline V gene. V lost 3 bases, J lost 2 bases, and 15 bases lay in between. This CDR3 comprises 15 residues. The CDR3 DNA sequence: TGCGCCAGCAGCTGGGCTAGAGCGGCCCCCTACGAGCAGTACTTC. Protein product: CASSWARAAPYEQYF.

This sequence joins TRBV6-2 or TRBV6-3 and TRBJ1-2, with a weak D call TRBD1 (6 bases). This CDR3 contains 15 residues. Per germline, CDR1 MNHEY and CDR2 SVGEGT. V was pared by 0 bases and J by 4 bases, with 12 bases between. The CDR3 spells CASSYSNRASYGYTF. Here the CDR3 DNA reads TGTGCCAGCAGTTACTCAAACAGGGCCTCCTATGGCTACACCTTC.

This sequence joins TRBV19 and TRBJ1-5; 8 bases align to TRBD1. The CDR3 consists of 14 residues. CDR1 LNHDA and CDR2 SQIVND come from the germline V gene (reference sequence). Trimming cost V 5 bases and J 2 bases; bases outside gene matches: 2. DNA of the CDR3: TGTGCCAGTAGTCCGACAGGGGGCAATCAGCCCCAGCATTTT. Translated: CASSPTGGNQPQHF.